This entry is about one T cell receptor beta chain. Original analysis: Amplifying reference gene primers gave estimates of nucleated cell counts. Sequencing used immunoSEQ multiplex PCR; TCRdb keeps in-frame clones, though not all of them. The V and J calls and clone size were taken over from that table, and D and trimming were inferred from the DNA. The sample includes about 300,000 clones, around 83% seen only once; the top ten take around 1.2%. This entry comes from a study of blood T cell repertoires in COVID-19. As for the study in general: Some COVID-19 samples were acute and others convalescent; all came from the United States, Italy and Spain. PBMCs, B-cell-depleted T cells, or T cells were the source of the cDNA or gDNA that made up the material.

From germline, CDR1 is SQVTM and CDR2 ANQGSEA. J was trimmed by 5 bases and V by 3 bases; bases with no gene match: 7. The CDR3 runs to 14 residues. The sequenced material came from peripheral blood. V is TRBV29-1 and J is TRBJ2-5; TRBD1 matches 9 bases. The TCR sequence derives from a woman aged 45-60 years with acute or convalescent COVID-19. CDR3 sequence reads: CSVDQTGGRETQYF. Here the CDR3 DNA reads TGCAGCGTTGACCAGACAGGGGGAAGGGAGACCCAGTACTTC.